The 14 T cell receptor beta chains below all came from one sample that was sequenced in a study of blood T cells in healthy people across ages. With a J-beta primer mix and a sample-barcoded 5' primer, a second PCR ran about 7 to 11 cycles. TCRdb reprocessed the 5' RACE reads via MiXCR and lists one record per CDR3 protein. The sample holds hundreds of thousands of distinct CDR3 sequences, approximately 53% seen once. Input material: blood. Receptor source: a man aged 35-49 years in good health.

This clonotype was counted once. The rearrangement uses TRBV7-6 and TRBJ2-1; 9 bases fit TRBD2. Germline lookup yields CDR1 SGHVS and CDR2 FNYEAQ. The CDR3 covers 17 residues. The ends lost 1 base at V and 6 bases at J; junction bases unmatched: 10. The CDR3: CASSLESSGVNFNEQFF. The CDR3 region has the DNA TGTGCCAGCAGCTTAGAATCTAGCGGGGTAAACTTCAATGAGCAGTTCTTC.

The V and J genes are TRBV29-1 and TRBJ2-7; possibly TRBD1 for D (6 bases). This CDR3 region has 11 residues. The V gene's germline CDR1 is SQVTM and CDR2 ANQGSEA. V was clipped by 8 bases and J by 1 base, with 9 bases between them. The CDR3 protein is CSYRASYEQYF. CDR3 sequence (DNA): TGCAGCTACAGGGCGTCCTACGAGCAGTACTTC.

The chain carries TRBV7-9 and TRBJ2-5; unclear D gene. CDR1 and CDR2 from the germline V gene are SEHNR and FQNEAQ (reference sequence). Trimming took off 5 bases at V and 5 bases at J, with 18 bases between the two ends. The CDR3 loop spans 15 amino acids. The CDR3 is CASSPRVDSLETQYF. In nucleotides, the CDR3 is TGTGCCAGCAGCCCCCGGGTAGATTCGTTGGAGACCCAGTACTTC.

The chain carries TRBV6-1 and TRBJ2-5, with TRBD2 matching 9 bases. V was clipped by 4 bases and J by 5 bases; unmatched bases: 5. CDR3 length equals 14 residues. Germline V CDR1 and CDR2: MNHNS, SASEGT. The CDR3, as DNA: TGTGCCAGCAGTGGAGGCGGGAGGGGCGAGACCCAGTACTTC. Amino acids: CASSGGGRGETQYF.

This chain connects TRBV20-1 to TRBJ2-1; TRBD2 matches 14 bases. The CDR3 is 20 amino acids. CDR1 DFQATT and CDR2 SNEGSKA come from the germline V gene (reference sequence). J gave up 2 bases and V 0 bases, and 12 bases lay outside the gene matches. CDR3 nucleotides: TGCAGTGCTAGAGAGGCCGGGACTAGCGGGAGAAACGGGGCCTACAATGAGCAGTTCTTC. Translation: CSAREAGTSGRNGAYNEQFF.

The CDR3 protein is CAISRQGASNNEQFF. The CDR3 DNA reads TGTGCCATCAGCAGACAGGGAGCCTCTAACAATGAGCAGTTCTTC. This chain links TRBV10-3 with TRBJ2-1, with TRBD1 matching over 7 bases. The CDR3 extends over 15 amino acids. V trimming: 6 bases; J trimming: 5 bases; junction bases outside the gene matches: 10. Germline V gene lookup returns CDR1 ENHRY and CDR2 SYGVKD.

The chain joins TRBV20-1 to TRBJ2-3; the match to TRBD2 covers 10 bases. Trimming removed 6 bases from V and 2 bases from J; junction bases left unmatched: 8. Germline assignment: CDR1 DFQATT and CDR2 SNEGSKA (reference sequence). CDR3 size: 15 residues. The CDR3 DNA is TGCAGTGCAGCAACTAGCGGGGATTTCACAGATACGCAGTATTTT. Amino acid sequence: CSAATSGDFTDTQYF.

This clonotype was detected once. V gene TRBV29-1 combines with J gene TRBJ1-2, with a tentative D call TRBD1 (6 bases). Per the germline V gene, CDR1 is SQVTM and CDR2 is ANQGSEA. Trimming left V 6 bases short and J 6 bases short, with 20 bases between. This CDR3 contains 14 residues. The CDR3 loop reads CSVTNREGVNGYTF. DNA of the CDR3: TGCAGCGTCACAAACAGGGAAGGGGTAAATGGCTACACCTTC.

The chain couples TRBV4-1 to TRBJ1-2; TRBD1 might be the D (5 bases). V lost 1 base, J lost 7 bases, and 10 bases lay in between. Germline CDR1 is MGHRA and CDR2 is YSYEKL. This CDR3 has 13 amino acids. The chain's CDR3 is CASSQVPGAGYTF. The CDR3 coding sequence is TGCGCCAGCAGCCAAGTCCCTGGGGCTGGCTACACCTTC.

This clonotype was detected only once. The chain links TRBV9 to TRBJ2-1, with D uncertain. CDR3 length: 15 residues. Trimming left V 4 bases short and J 5 bases short, with 16 bases between. Germline V gene sequence: CDR1 SGDLS, CDR2 YYNGEE. As DNA, the CDR3 is TGTGCCAGCAGCCCCAGAGTAGGGTCCAACAATGAGCAGTTCTTC. Encoded protein: CASSPRVGSNNEQFF.

This clonotype turned up a few times. The chain recombines TRBV27 with TRBJ2-1, with 11 bases that match TRBD2. This CDR3 spans 16 amino acids. Unmatched junction bases numbered 4, after V lost 4 bases and J lost 2 bases. Germline CDR1 and CDR2: MNHEY and SMNVEV (reference sequence). In nucleotides, the CDR3 is TGTGCCAGCAGTTCCGTGGGACTAGCGGCCTACAATGAGCAGTTCTTC. Translation gives CASSSVGLAAYNEQFF.

This chain joins TRBV9 and TRBJ2-5; perhaps TRBD1 as D (6 bases). Germline-derived CDR1 and CDR2 are SGDLS and YYNGEE. V was pared by 2 bases and J by 3 bases, with 11 bases between. The CDR3 covers 14 residues. CDR3 in amino acids: CASSVQGQKETQYF. The DNA of the CDR3 is TGTGCCAGCAGCGTCCAAGGACAGAAAGAGACCCAGTACTTC.

This clonotype turned up a few times. The chain is built from TRBV4-3 and TRBJ2-7, with 9 bases identical to TRBD2. V trimming: 3 bases; J trimming: 4 bases; junction bases outside the gene matches: 10. CDR1 and CDR2 from the germline V gene are LGHNA and YSLEER. This CDR3 is built from 16 residues. DNA for the CDR3: TGCGCCAGCAGCCACACGAGGGGACTAGCCTCTTACGAGCAGTACTTC. Protein: CASSHTRGLASYEQYF.

This clonotype was counted ten times or more. The chain has TRBV5-5 and TRBJ2-7; D not resolved. Germline V gene sequence: CDR1 SGHKS, CDR2 YYEKEE (reference sequence). V was clipped by 0 bases and J by 0 bases, with 7 bases between them. CDR3 length: 14 residues. CDR3 sequence reads: CASSLGTVSYEQYF. DNA of the CDR3: TGTGCCAGCAGCTTGGGGACGGTCTCCTACGAGCAGTACTTC.